This T cell receptor (beta chain) was identified in a study of blood T cell repertoires in COVID-19. The overall study: From T cells, B-cell-depleted T cells, or PBMCs came the material, which was cDNA or gDNA.

Sequenced by immunoSEQ multiplex PCR; TCRdb stores in-frame clones only, minus some. The repertoire holds about 190,000 clones, with roughly 83% as singletons. V gave up 1 base and J gave up 4 bases, with 7 bases separating them. The CDR3 has 13 residues. The germline V gene encodes CDR1 SEHNR and CDR2 FQNEAQ (reference sequence). Participants reported their clinical history, and cohort assignment relied on those reports. The TCR was taken from a woman in her 30s who had recovered from COVID-19. The V and J genes are TRBV7-9 and TRBJ1-2; D remains unclear. The material sequenced was PBMCs or T cells enriched from blood (not recorded which). The CDR3 DNA reads as TGTGCCAGCAGCTTAGAGCCGATCTATGGCTACACCTTC. Translation gives CASSLEPIYGYTF.